Detailed here is one T cell receptor beta chain. The record originates from a study of T-cell reconstitution after alpha-beta-depleted transplantation in children. TCRbeta library preparation incorporated unique molecular identifiers. TCRdb used MiXCR to reprocess the PCR reads, holding one entry per CDR3 protein. The sample holds around 680,000 distinct CDR3 sequences, roughly 17% seen once. Germline V lookup: CDR1 SGHTA, CDR2 FQGNSA. Trimming shortened V by 1 base and J by 0 bases, and 11 bases separated the two germline ends. There are 16 residues in the CDR3. This sequence originates from a human donor who donated a stem cell graft to a child with acute myeloid leukemia. The chain joins TRBV7-2 to TRBJ2-3; D is ambiguous. Sample: PBMCs from the stem cell graft donor, taken from the stem cell graft. In nucleotides, the CDR3 is TGTGCCAGCAGCTTAGGTGGCCAGGACAGCACAGATACGCAGTATTTT. It encodes CASSLGGQDSTDTQYF.